The 30 T cell receptor beta chains below all came from one sample that was sequenced in a study of shared clonotypes between healthy human individuals. Generated by immunoSEQ multiplex PCR, the TCRdb table keeps only in-frame clones and is missing some. The sample contains hundreds of thousands of clones, around 74% of which appear only once. The sequenced sample was memory CD4+ T cells sorted from blood. Documented subset: CD45RA-negative fraction. The source of these receptors is a woman younger than 45 in good health.

The chain recombines TRBV7-9 with TRBJ2-5, with TRBD1 matching over 8 bases. Germline trimming cut 2 bases from V and 5 bases from J; bases unmatched to any gene: 4. There are 14 residues in the CDR3. Germline V gene sequence: CDR1 SEHNR, CDR2 FQNEAQ (reference sequence). The CDR3 DNA reads TGTGCCAGCAGCTTAATTACAGGGGGTGAGACCCAGTACTTC. Its protein is CASSLITGGETQYF.

The chain joins TRBV6-5 to TRBJ1-5; a possible D gene is TRBD1 (5 bases). Germline CDR1 reads MNHEY; CDR2 reads SVGAGI. Trimming left V 6 bases short and J 4 bases short, with 13 bases between. The length of the CDR3 is 14 residues. CDR3 sequence (DNA): TGTGCCAGCAGGCCGGGGGAGAGAAATCAGCCCCAGCATTTT. It translates to CASRPGERNQPQHF.

The rearrangement links TRBV19 to TRBJ1-4; D may be TRBD1 (6 bases). The V gene lost 6 bases and the J gene lost 8 bases, with 13 bases spanning the gap. The germline gives CDR1 LNHDA, CDR2 SQIVND (reference sequence). The CDR3 is made up of 13 amino acids. CDR3 residues: CASSGQLREKLFF. The CDR3 region has the DNA TGTGCCAGTAGCGGACAGCTCCGGGAAAAACTGTTTTTT. Based on the CDR3 plus reference TRBV19 and TRBJ1-4, the full variable domain is DGGITQSPKYLFRKEGQNVTLSCEQNLNHDAMYWYRQDPGQGLRLIYYSQIVNDFQKGDIAEGYSVSREKKESFPLTVTSAQKNPTAFYLCASSGQLREKLFFGSGTQLSVL.

This clone was observed a few times. The CDR3, as DNA: TGTGCCAGTAAGACGCAGGGGTCTAACTATGGCTACACCTTC. This gives the protein CASKTQGSNYGYTF. The rearrangement joins TRBV28 to TRBJ1-2; tentatively, D is TRBD1 (6 bases). The ends were cut back, 9 bases at V and 0 bases at J, with 14 bases in the middle. This CDR3 has 14 residues. Looked up from germline, CDR1 is MDHEN and CDR2 is SYDVKM.

The genes are TRBV4-1 and TRBJ2-5, with no clear D. The CDR3 extends over 15 amino acids. Germline CDR1 and CDR2: MGHRA and YSYEKL. V was shortened by 1 base and J by 2 bases, with 11 bases between the two germline ends. The CDR3 loop reads CASSQVSQPQETQYF. Written as DNA, the CDR3 is TGCGCCAGCAGCCAAGTCAGTCAGCCGCAAGAGACCCAGTACTTC.

The V and J genes are TRBV28 and TRBJ1-1; D gene uncertain. Trimming cost V 7 bases and J 0 bases, with 12 bases left between them. The germline gives CDR1 MDHEN, CDR2 SYDVKM. This CDR3 region has 14 residues. The CDR3 spells CASIGSALNTEAFF. In nucleotides, the CDR3 is TGTGCCAGCATAGGATCTGCTTTGAACACTGAAGCTTTCTTT.

Turning to this clone: The same CDR3 arises from other DNA sequences in this sample as well. The genes are TRBV30 and TRBJ1-5, with D unclear. Deletions cut 0 bases from V and 2 bases from J, with 11 bases between. The germline gives CDR1 GTSNPN, CDR2 SVGIG (reference sequence). This CDR3 has 15 amino acids. The CDR3 is CAWSVLGSGNQPQHF. CDR3 DNA: TGTGCCTGGAGTGTATTAGGGTCGGGCAATCAGCCCCAGCATTTT.

The V and J genes are TRBV14 and TRBJ2-7; D is possibly TRBD1 or TRBD2 (5 bases each). CDR1 and CDR2 (germline): SGHDN, FVKESK. The CDR3 is 15 amino acids. The V end lost 4 bases, the J end lost 3 bases, and 16 bases lay between the germline ends. CDR3 sequence reads: CASSPTGTGYYEQYF. CDR3 DNA: TGTGCCAGCAGCCCGACCGGGACGGGATACTACGAGCAGTACTTC.

The V gene is TRBV6-5, the J gene TRBJ2-1; D remains unclear. Germline loops: CDR1 MNHEY, CDR2 SVGAGI. V was cut by 7 bases and J by 7 bases, with 8 bases left in between. The CDR3 covers 11 residues. The CDR3 loop reads CASTRYNEQFF. The CDR3 nucleotides are TGTGCCAGCACCCGATATAATGAGCAGTTCTTC.

For the CDR3, the DNA is TGTGCCAGTAGAATCCGACCGGACTACGATACGCAGTATTTT. Residues: CASRIRPDYDTQYF. This rearrangement joins TRBV19 to TRBJ2-3; the D gene is possibly TRBD2 (6 bases). Germline V gene data show CDR1 as LNHDA and CDR2 as SQIVND (reference sequence). CDR3 length: 14 amino acids. V dropped 6 bases and J dropped 6 bases, with 16 bases sitting between them.

The V gene is TRBV19, the J gene TRBJ1-1, with 10 bases that match TRBD1. The CDR3 sequence is 17 residues long. V lost 1 base and J lost 4; bases outside the gene matches: 9. The germline CDR1 and CDR2 sequences are LNHDA and SQIVND (reference sequence). As DNA, the CDR3 is TGTGCCAGTAGTATAGCCCTGGGGACAGGGGCGGTCACTGAAGCTTTCTTT. This gives the protein CASSIALGTGAVTEAFF.

In DNA form, the CDR3 reads TGTGCCAGCAGCCCGACAGGGATCGCAGATACGCAGTATTTT. Translating it yields CASSPTGIADTQYF. V gene TRBV11-2 combines with J gene TRBJ2-3; 7 bases align to TRBD1. The J segment lost 4 bases and the V segment lost 5 bases, leaving 6 bases of the junction unmatched. The CDR3 contains 14 residues. The germline V gene has CDR1 SGHAT and CDR2 FQNNGV.

The chain is built from TRBV19 and TRBJ2-1, with 11 bases matching TRBD2. Per germline, CDR1 LNHDA and CDR2 SQIVND (reference sequence). The CDR3 runs to 15 residues. Trimming removed 9 bases from V and 5 bases from J; junction bases left unmatched: 9. The CDR3 DNA reads TGTGCCAGAGAGACGACTAGCGGGGACCACAATGAGCAGTTCTTC. It codes for CARETTSGDHNEQFF.

V usage is TRBV28 and J usage is TRBJ2-5; 14 bases line up with TRBD2. Unmatched junction bases numbered 10, after V lost 11 bases and J lost 2 bases. This CDR3 has 16 residues. CDR1 is MDHEN, CDR2 SYDVKM, per germline. CDR3 residues: CAATGTSGSWQETQYF. The CDR3 DNA follows: TGTGCCGCCACCGGGACTAGCGGGAGTTGGCAAGAGACCCAGTACTTC.

The chain carries TRBV15 and TRBJ2-5; a weak D match, TRBD1 (6 bases). The assigned J gene may be wrong: the sequence end matches TRBJ2-7 better. The length of the CDR3 is 15 residues. CDR1 and CDR2 from the germline V gene are LNHNV and YYDKDF (reference sequence). The CDR3 spells CATSRDRGMSYEQYF. The CDR3 DNA sequence: TGTGCCACCAGCAGAGATAGGGGGATGTCCTACGAGCAGTACTTC.

The J gene is TRBJ2-3, the V gene TRBV5-8, with D possibly matching TRBD2 (6 bases). Trimming took 4 bases from V and 6 from J, leaving 21 bases between them. Germline CDR1 is SGHTS and CDR2 is YDEGEE. This CDR3 is 16 amino acids long. CDR3 sequence: CASSPPGLALPDTQYF. CDR3 DNA sequence: TGTGCCAGCAGCCCCCCGGGACTGGCCCTCCCGGATACGCAGTATTTT.

This rearrangement joins TRBV25-1 to TRBJ1-2; D not resolved. This CDR3 has 13 residues. Trimming took off 6 bases at V and 8 bases at J, with 16 bases between the two ends. Germline CDR1 is MGHDK and CDR2 is SYGVNS. The CDR3 nucleotides read TGTGCCAGCAGCCCGACGGGAGGCCCGGGCTACACCTTC. It encodes CASSPTGGPGYTF.

As regards this clone: A much larger clone differs by one base, so this may be a read error. Other DNA sequences in the same sample also yield this CDR3. The chain carries TRBV28 and TRBJ1-2; D is undetermined. The ends were cut back, 6 bases at V and 2 bases at J, with 4 bases in the middle. CDR3 length equals 11 residues. The germline gives CDR1 MDHEN, CDR2 SYDVKM. The CDR3 DNA reads TGTGCCAGCAGCGTGAACTATGGCTACACCTTC. Translated: CASSVNYGYTF.

The chain employs TRBV11-2 and TRBJ2-1, with 13 bases aligning to TRBD2. CDR1 is SGHAT and CDR2 is FQNNGV in the germline V gene. The CDR3 contains 15 residues. After removal of 4 bases from V and 8 bases from J, the junction contained 5 bases not matched to a gene. The CDR3 coding sequence is TGTGCCAGCAGCTCTACTAGCGGGAGGGTGGATGAGCAGTTCTTC. Amino acid sequence: CASSSTSGRVDEQFF.

The gene calls are TRBV2 and TRBJ2-4; TRBD2 matches at 11 bases. J was trimmed by 1 base and V by 7 bases; bases with no gene match: 6. Germline V gene sequence: CDR1 SNHLY, CDR2 FYNNEI. The CDR3 consists of 16 residues. CDR3 loop: CASKWRTSGAKNIQYF. The CDR3 DNA reads as TGTGCCAGCAAGTGGAGGACTAGCGGGGCCAAAAACATTCAGTACTTC.

The chain joins TRBV15 to TRBJ1-5; D unclear. With 5 bases removed from V and 1 base from J, the gap between germline ends came to 24 bases. CDR3 size: 19 residues. Germline V gene data show CDR1 as LNHNV and CDR2 as YYDKDF (reference sequence). The CDR3: CATSLAGKGGLGSNQPQHF. The CDR3 bases are TGTGCCACCAGCCTGGCTGGGAAGGGCGGGTTAGGGAGCAATCAGCCCCAGCATTTT.

The rearrangement links TRBV5-1 to TRBJ2-2, with 9 positions matching TRBD2. The CDR3 spans 15 residues. Losses at the gene ends were 7 bases for V and 2 bases for J; bases not matched to a gene: 6. Looked up from germline, CDR1 is SGHRS and CDR2 is YFSETQ. The DNA of the CDR3 is TGCGCCAGCCGAATTAGCGGGAGTAACACCGGGGAGCTGTTTTTT. It translates to CASRISGSNTGELFF.

The chain has TRBV29-1 and TRBJ2-5; D is unclear. Deletions cut 3 bases from V and 3 bases from J, with 8 bases between. This CDR3 contains 12 residues. CDR1 SQVTM and CDR2 ANQGSEA come from the germline V gene. The CDR3: CSVDPREETQYF. The CDR3 bases are TGCAGCGTTGACCCCAGAGAAGAGACCCAGTACTTC.

This clone was observed a single time. Since no conserved phenylalanine or tryptophan closes the CDR3, a read error is the likely cause. V and J are TRBV6-1 and TRBJ1-4; 9 nucleotides match TRBD1. Germline values: CDR1 MNHNS, CDR2 SASEGT. V lost 2 bases, J lost 0 bases, and 7 bases stayed unmatched. This CDR3 is built from 18 residues. In DNA, the CDR3 is TGTGCCAGCAGTGAAACCGGGACAGGGCTTCCAACTAATGAAAAACTGTTTATT. The encoded protein is CASSETGTGLPTNEKLFI.

The gene calls are TRBV27 and TRBJ2-5; D possibly corresponds to TRBD2 (6 bases). CDR3 length equals 14 residues. Germline-derived CDR1 and CDR2 are MNHEY and SMNVEV (reference sequence). The V end lost 2 bases, the J end lost 5 bases, and 12 bases lay between the germline ends. CDR3 loop: CASSLGGARETQYF. CDR3 in DNA: TGTGCCAGCAGTTTAGGAGGGGCGCGCGAGACCCAGTACTTC.

V gene TRBV5-1 combines with J gene TRBJ2-1; a weak D match, TRBD1 (6 bases). Between the trimmed V and J ends, which lost 6 bases and 0 bases, there was a span of 13 bases. Germline CDR1 SGHRS, CDR2 YFSETQ. CDR3 size: 15 residues. In DNA, the CDR3 is TGCGCCAGCACCTGGGGGCGGGTCTCCTACAATGAGCAGTTCTTC. The encoded protein is CASTWGRVSYNEQFF.

The chain couples TRBV6-1 to TRBJ2-5, with no clear D. The CDR3 runs 14 residues. With 8 bases removed from V and 2 bases from J, the gap between germline ends came to 15 bases. Germline CDR1 is MNHNS and CDR2 is SASEGT. CDR3 region: CASARQTLQETQYF. Written as DNA, the CDR3 is TGTGCCAGCGCCCGGCAGACTCTACAAGAGACCCAGTACTTC.

The V gene is TRBV19, the J gene TRBJ2-2, with 7 bases identical to TRBD2. This CDR3 is 14 amino acids long. Unmatched junction bases numbered 9, after V lost 7 bases and J lost 7 bases. Per the germline V gene, CDR1 is LNHDA and CDR2 is SQIVND (reference sequence). CDR3 protein: CASTLAVPGGELFF. The CDR3 DNA is TGTGCCAGTACCCTAGCGGTACCGGGCGGGGAGCTGTTTTTT.

The chain carries TRBV28 and TRBJ2-6, with unresolved D. Germline V CDR1 and CDR2: MDHEN, SYDVKM. This CDR3 is built from 13 residues. Between the trimmed V and J ends, which lost 7 bases and 0 bases, there was a span of 4 bases. This CDR3 reads CASITSGANVLTF. The CDR3 DNA reads TGTGCCAGCATCACCTCTGGGGCCAACGTCCTGACTTTC.

The V call is TRBV29-1, the J call TRBJ1-5; D gene unclear. The CDR3 consists of 14 residues. CDR1 is SQVTM, CDR2 ANQGSEA, per germline. V lost 4 bases and J lost 4, with 14 bases in between. Written as DNA, the CDR3 is TGCAGCGTTGGTGGGGTCGGAGGGAATCAGCCCCAGCATTTT. Protein sequence: CSVGGVGGNQPQHF.